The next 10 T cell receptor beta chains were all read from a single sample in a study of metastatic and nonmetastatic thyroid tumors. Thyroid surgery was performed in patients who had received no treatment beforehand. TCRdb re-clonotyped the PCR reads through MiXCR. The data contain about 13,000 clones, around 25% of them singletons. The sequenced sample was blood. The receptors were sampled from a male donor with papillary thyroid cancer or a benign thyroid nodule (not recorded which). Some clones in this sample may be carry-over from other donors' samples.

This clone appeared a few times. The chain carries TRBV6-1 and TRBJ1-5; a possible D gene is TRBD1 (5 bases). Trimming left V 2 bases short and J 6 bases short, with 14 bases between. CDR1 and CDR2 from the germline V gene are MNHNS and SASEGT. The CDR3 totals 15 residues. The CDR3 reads CASSEFGALLQPQHF. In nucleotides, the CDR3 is TGTGCCAGCAGTGAATTTGGGGCCCTCCTTCAGCCCCAGCATTTT.

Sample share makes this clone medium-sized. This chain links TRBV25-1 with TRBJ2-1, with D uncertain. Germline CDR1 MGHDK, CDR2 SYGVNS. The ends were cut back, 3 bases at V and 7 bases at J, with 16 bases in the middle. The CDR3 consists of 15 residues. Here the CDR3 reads CASSDVERVKNEQFF. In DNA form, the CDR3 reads TGTGCCAGCAGTGATGTAGAGAGAGTGAAAAATGAGCAGTTCTTC.

The CDR3 loop reads CSARDSGIVGADTQYF. CDR3 nucleotides: TGCAGTGCTAGAGATAGCGGGATAGTGGGGGCAGATACGCAGTATTTT. The chain carries TRBV20-1 and TRBJ2-3; 8 bases line up with TRBD2. J lost 4 bases, V lost 0 bases, and 9 bases had no gene match. Looked up from germline, CDR1 is DFQATT and CDR2 is SNEGSKA (reference sequence). The CDR3 loop spans 16 amino acids.

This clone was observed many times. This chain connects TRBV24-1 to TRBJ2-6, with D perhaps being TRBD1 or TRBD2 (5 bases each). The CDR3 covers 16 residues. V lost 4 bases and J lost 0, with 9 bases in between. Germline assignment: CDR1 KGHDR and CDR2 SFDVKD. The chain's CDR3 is CATSEGRPSGANVLTF. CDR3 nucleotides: TGTGCCACCAGTGAGGGACGTCCCTCTGGGGCCAACGTCCTGACTTTC.

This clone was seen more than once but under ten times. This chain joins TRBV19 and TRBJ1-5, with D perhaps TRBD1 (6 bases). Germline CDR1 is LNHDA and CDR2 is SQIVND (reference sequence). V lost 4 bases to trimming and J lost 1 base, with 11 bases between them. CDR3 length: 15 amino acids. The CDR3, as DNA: TGTGCCAGTAGTAGCTCAGGGGTAAGCAATCAGCCCCAGCATTTT. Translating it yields CASSSSGVSNQPQHF.

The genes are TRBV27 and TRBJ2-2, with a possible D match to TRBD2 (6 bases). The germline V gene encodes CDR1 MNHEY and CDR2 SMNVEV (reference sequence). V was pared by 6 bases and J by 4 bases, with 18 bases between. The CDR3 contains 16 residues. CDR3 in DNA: TGTGCCAGCAGAAGACCGACCGCGGGGTCCACCGGGGAGCTGTTTTTT. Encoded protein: CASRRPTAGSTGELFF.

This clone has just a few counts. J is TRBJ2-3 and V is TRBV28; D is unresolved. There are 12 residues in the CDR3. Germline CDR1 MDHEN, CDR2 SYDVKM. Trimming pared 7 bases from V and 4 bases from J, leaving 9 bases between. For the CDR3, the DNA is TGTGCCAGCACCATGACGGCAGATACGCAGTATTTT. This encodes CASTMTADTQYF.

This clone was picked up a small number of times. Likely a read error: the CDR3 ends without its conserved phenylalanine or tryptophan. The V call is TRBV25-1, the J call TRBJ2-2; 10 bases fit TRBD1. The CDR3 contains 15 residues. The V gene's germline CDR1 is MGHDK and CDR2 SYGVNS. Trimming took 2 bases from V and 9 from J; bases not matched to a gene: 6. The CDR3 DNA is TGTGCCAGCAGTGAACGACAGGGGGCGGGCTGGGAGCTGTTTAAT. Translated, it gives CASSERQGAGWELFN.

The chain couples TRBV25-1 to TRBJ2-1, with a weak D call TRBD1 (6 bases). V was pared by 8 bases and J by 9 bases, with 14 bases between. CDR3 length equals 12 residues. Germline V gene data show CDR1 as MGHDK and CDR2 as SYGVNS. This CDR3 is CASERQVGEQFF. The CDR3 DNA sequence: TGTGCCAGCGAAAGACAGGTTGGTGAGCAGTTCTTC.

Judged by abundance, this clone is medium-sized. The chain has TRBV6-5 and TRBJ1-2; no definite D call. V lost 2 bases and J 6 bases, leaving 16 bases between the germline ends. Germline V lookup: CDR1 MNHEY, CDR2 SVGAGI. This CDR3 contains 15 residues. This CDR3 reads CASSYDPPFSNGYTF. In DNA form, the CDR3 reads TGTGCCAGCAGTTACGATCCCCCTTTTAGTAATGGCTACACCTTC.